This T cell receptor beta chain was identified in a study of blood T cell repertoires in COVID-19. The assay was immunoSEQ multiplex PCR, and TCRdb's table has in-frame clones only and misses some. This table holds 150,000 to 200,000 clones, about 80% found once. The germline CDR1 and CDR2 sequences are SGHNT and YYREEE (reference sequence). This CDR3 comprises 15 residues. V was pared by 2 bases and J by 0 bases, with 9 bases between. This clone occurred a few times. What was sequenced was PBMCs or T cells enriched from blood (not recorded which). The chain has TRBV5-4 and TRBJ2-1, with D unclear. The origin of this receptor is a man aged 50 to 60 who had recovered from COVID-19. CDR3 sequence reads: CASSFGESSYNEQFF. The DNA for the CDR3 is TGTGCCAGCAGCTTCGGAGAGAGCTCCTACAATGAGCAGTTCTTC.